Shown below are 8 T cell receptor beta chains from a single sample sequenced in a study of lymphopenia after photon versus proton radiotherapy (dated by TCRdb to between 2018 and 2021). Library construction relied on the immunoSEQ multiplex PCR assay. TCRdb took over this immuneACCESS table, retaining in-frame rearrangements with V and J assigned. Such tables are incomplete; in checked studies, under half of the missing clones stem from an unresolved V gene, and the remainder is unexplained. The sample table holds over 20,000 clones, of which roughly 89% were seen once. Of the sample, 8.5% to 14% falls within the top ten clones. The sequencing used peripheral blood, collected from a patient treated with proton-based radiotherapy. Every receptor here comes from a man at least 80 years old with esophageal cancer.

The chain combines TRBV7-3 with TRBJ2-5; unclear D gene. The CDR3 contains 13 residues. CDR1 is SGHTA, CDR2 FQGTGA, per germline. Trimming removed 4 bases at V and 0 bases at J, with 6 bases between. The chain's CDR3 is CASSSGNQETQYF. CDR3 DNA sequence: TGTGCCAGCAGCTCTGGGAACCAAGAGACCCAGTACTTC.

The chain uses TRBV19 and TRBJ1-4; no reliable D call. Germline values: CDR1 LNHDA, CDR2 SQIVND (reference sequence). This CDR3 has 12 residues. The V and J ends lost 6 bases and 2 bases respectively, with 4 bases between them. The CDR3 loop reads CASRSTNEKLFF. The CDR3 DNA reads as TGTGCCAGTAGGTCGACTAATGAAAAACTGTTTTTT.

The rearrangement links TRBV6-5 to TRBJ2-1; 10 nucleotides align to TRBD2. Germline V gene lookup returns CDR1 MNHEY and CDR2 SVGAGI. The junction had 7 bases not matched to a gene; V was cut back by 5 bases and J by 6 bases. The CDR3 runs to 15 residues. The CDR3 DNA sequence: TGTGCCAGCAGTCTCTCTAGCGGGAGTGGCAATGAGCAGTTCTTC. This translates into CASSLSSGSGNEQFF.

CDR3 DNA sequence: TGTGCCAGCAGCGCCATTGAGGCTCGTGGAAACACCATATATTTT. It encodes CASSAIEARGNTIYF. The chain couples TRBV2 to TRBJ1-3, with D uncertain. The V end lost 6 bases, the J end lost 3 bases, and 15 bases lay between the germline ends. This CDR3 is built from 15 residues. Germline CDR1 is SNHLY and CDR2 is FYNNEI.

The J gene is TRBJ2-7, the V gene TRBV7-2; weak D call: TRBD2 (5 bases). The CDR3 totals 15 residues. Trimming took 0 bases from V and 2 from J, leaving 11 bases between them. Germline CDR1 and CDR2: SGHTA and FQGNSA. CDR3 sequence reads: CASSLARVGTYEQYF. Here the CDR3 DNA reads TGTGCCAGCAGCTTAGCGAGGGTGGGGACCTACGAGCAGTACTTC.

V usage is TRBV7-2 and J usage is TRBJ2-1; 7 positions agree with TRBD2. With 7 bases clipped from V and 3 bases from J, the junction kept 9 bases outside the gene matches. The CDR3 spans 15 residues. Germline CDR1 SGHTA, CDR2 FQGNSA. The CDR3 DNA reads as TGTGCCAGCACCGGGGGGACCACCATCTACAATGAGCAGTTCTTC. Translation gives CASTGGTTIYNEQFF.

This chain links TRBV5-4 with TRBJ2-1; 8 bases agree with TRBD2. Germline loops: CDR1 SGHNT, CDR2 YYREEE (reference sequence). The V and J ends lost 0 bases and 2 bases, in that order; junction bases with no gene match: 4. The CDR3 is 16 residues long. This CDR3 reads CASSLAGRGAYNEQFF. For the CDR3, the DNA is TGTGCCAGCAGCTTGGCCGGGAGGGGGGCCTACAATGAGCAGTTCTTC.

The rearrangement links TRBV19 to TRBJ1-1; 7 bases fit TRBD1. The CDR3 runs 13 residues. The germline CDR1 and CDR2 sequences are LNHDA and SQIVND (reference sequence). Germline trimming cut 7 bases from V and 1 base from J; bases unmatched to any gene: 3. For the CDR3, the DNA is TGTGCCAGTACCAGACAGGGGAACACTGAAGCTTTCTTT. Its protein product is CASTRQGNTEAFF.